This is a list of T cell receptor beta chains from one sample in a study of blood T cell repertoires in COVID-19. Assay: immunoSEQ multiplex PCR; the TCRdb copy retains only in-frame clones and omits some. Of about 180,000 clones in the sample, around 87% were seen once. Sample: peripheral blood. These receptors were collected from a woman between 25 and 40 years old with active or convalescent COVID-19. Both conserved end residues are part of each CDR3. Each record gives: J gene, V gene, clone size, CDR3 protein. Clone size is stated in some rows and not others, as once, few, many or a class when expanded.

>TRBJ2-1|TRBV6-6|.
CASRLAAAYNEQFF
>TRBJ2-2|TRBV11-3|.
CASSPTGITGELFF
>TRBJ1-2|TRBV29-1|.
CSVEIILRDSDYGYTF
>TRBJ1-6|TRBV27|.
CASTSWDRGNSPLHF
>TRBJ2-5|TRBV5-1|.
CASSLGGGETQYF
>TRBJ1-1|TRBV5-5|.
CASSLTGNTEAFF
>TRBJ1-4|TRBV4-2|.
CASSHIRDSLNEKLFF
>TRBJ2-7|TRBV28|.
CASRFPTQPYEQYF
>TRBJ1-1|TRBV28|few
CASSLPRIITEAFF
>TRBJ1-2|TRBV6-5|.
CASREVNYGYTF
>TRBJ1-1|TRBV18|.
CASSPPKGQGYFLTEAFF
>TRBJ1-2|TRBV12-3/TRBV12-4|once
CASSPQGTGGYTF
>TRBJ2-5|TRBV11-2|.
CASSRPGGGSQETQYF
>TRBJ2-5|TRBV18|.
CASSPAPAGAKGTQYF
>TRBJ1-2|TRBV19|.
CASSGSSRGQTPHGYTF
>TRBJ2-7|TRBV6-5|.
CASSYPTGGVYEQYF
>TRBJ2-5|TRBV12-3/TRBV12-4|.
CASKGGAETQYF